These 27 T cell receptor beta chains share one sample of origin, sequenced in a study of shared clonotypes between healthy human individuals. Measured with immunoSEQ multiplex PCR; TCRdb has only the in-frame clones, and not every one. The sample has some 2,400,000 clones, around 95% seen once; the top ten hold roughly 0.13%. Source material: naive CD4+ T cells sorted from blood. Specified subset: CD45RA+ positively selected. These receptors were obtained from a man between 18 and 29 years old in good health.

V and J are TRBV30 and TRBJ1-3; no firm D call. Deletions cut 4 bases from V and 3 bases from J, with 10 bases between. Per germline, CDR1 GTSNPN and CDR2 SVGIG (reference sequence). This CDR3 has 13 residues. DNA for the CDR3: TGTGCCTGGACTTCGGGAGGTGGAAACACCATATATTTT. Protein: CAWTSGGGNTIYF. Looking up the rest from reference TRBV30 and TRBJ1-3 gives the full variable domain: SQTIHQWPATLVQPVGSPLSLECTVEGTSNPNLYWYRQAAGRGLQLLFYSVGIGQISSEVPQNLSASRPQDRQFILSSKKLLLSDSGFYLCAWTSGGGNTIYFGEGSWLTVV.

Details on this clone: Other DNA sequences in the same sample also yield this CDR3. The rearrangement links TRBV7-2 to TRBJ1-5; the D is unclear. The ends were cut back, 6 bases at V and 3 bases at J, with 6 bases in the middle. CDR1 is SGHTA, CDR2 FQGNSA, per germline. The CDR3 length is 12 residues. CDR3 loop: CASSQPNQPQHF. In DNA, the CDR3 is TGTGCCAGCAGTCAACCCAATCAGCCCCAGCATTTT.

The chain uses TRBV7-2 and TRBJ1-5; D uncertain. The CDR3 is 14 residues long. The V gene lost 3 bases and the J gene lost 0 bases, with 6 bases spanning the gap. Germline V lookup: CDR1 SGHTA, CDR2 FQGNSA. CDR3 nucleotide sequence: TGTGCCAGCAGCTTTGACCCTAGCAATCAGCCCCAGCATTTT. It codes for CASSFDPSNQPQHF.

This sequence joins TRBV30 and TRBJ2-7, with 8 bases matching TRBD1. The V gene's germline CDR1 is GTSNPN and CDR2 SVGIG (reference sequence). V trimming: 5 bases; J trimming: 0 bases; junction bases outside the gene matches: 12. The CDR3 has 16 amino acids. CDR3 bases: TGTGCCTGGGTCCCTTGGGGACAGGCTACCTCCTACGAGCAGTACTTC. This gives the protein CAWVPWGQATSYEQYF. Looking up the rest from reference TRBV30 and TRBJ2-7 gives the full variable domain: SQTIHQWPATLVQPVGSPLSLECTVEGTSNPNLYWYRQAAGRGLQLLFYSVGIGQISSEVPQNLSASRPQDRQFILSSKKLLLSDSGFYLCAWVPWGQATSYEQYFGPGTRLTVT.

A word on this clone: This CDR3 is also generated by other DNA sequences in the sample. The chain couples TRBV7-9 to TRBJ2-3, with a tentative D call TRBD2 (5 bases). V was trimmed by 2 bases and J by 0 bases, leaving 9 bases between them. CDR1 and CDR2 from the germline V gene are SEHNR and FQNEAQ (reference sequence). The CDR3 is made up of 15 amino acids. CDR3 in DNA: TGTGCCAGCAGCTTATCTGGCGGGAGCACAGATACGCAGTATTTT. This sequence encodes CASSLSGGSTDTQYF.

This chain connects TRBV9 to TRBJ2-2; D is uncertain. Trimming shortened V by 0 bases and J by 0 bases, and 12 bases separated the two germline ends. CDR1 is SGDLS and CDR2 is YYNGEE in the germline V gene. The CDR3 is made up of 17 amino acids. This CDR3 reads CASSVGPPPPNTGELFF. In nucleotides, the CDR3 is TGTGCCAGCAGCGTAGGTCCCCCGCCTCCGAACACCGGGGAGCTGTTTTTT.

This rearrangement joins TRBV18 to TRBJ2-4, with a possible D match to TRBD1 (6 bases). Trimming left V 3 bases short and J 2 bases short, with 8 bases between. CDR3 size: 14 residues. Germline V gene data show CDR1 as KGHSH and CDR2 as LQKENI. The CDR3 region has the DNA TGTGCCAGCTCACCCGACAGGTCCAAAAACATTCAGTACTTC. Amino acid sequence: CASSPDRSKNIQYF.

This clone appeared a single time. The chain joins TRBV5-1 to TRBJ1-3, with unresolved D. V shed 4 bases and J shed 0 bases, with 14 bases lying between them. The CDR3 runs to 16 residues. The germline gives CDR1 SGHRS, CDR2 YFSETQ. CDR3 in amino acids: CASSLGPSDSGNTIYF. As DNA, the CDR3 is TGCGCCAGCAGCCTTGGTCCGTCTGACTCTGGAAACACCATATATTTT. The variable domain in full, completed from reference TRBV5-1 and TRBJ1-3, reads KAGVTQTPRYLIKTRGQQVTLSCSPISGHRSVSWYQQTPGQGLQFLFEYFSETQRNKGNFPGRFSGRQFSNSRSEMNVSTLELGDSALYLCASSLGPSDSGNTIYFGEGSWLTVV.

Regarding this clone: At the DNA level, this CDR3 is encoded by other sequences in the same sample as well. The rearrangement links TRBV2 to TRBJ1-2; 7 positions agree with TRBD1. The CDR3 extends over 13 amino acids. Germline CDR1 is SNHLY and CDR2 is FYNNEI. Losses at the gene ends were 5 bases for V and 2 bases for J; bases not matched to a gene: 2. Written as DNA, the CDR3 is TGTGCCAGCAGTCAGACAGGGAACTATGGCTACACCTTC. Its translation is CASSQTGNYGYTF.

This clone was counted a single time. The sample has other DNA sequences that encode this CDR3 too. The chain combines TRBV5-1 with TRBJ2-5, with TRBD1 matching over 11 bases. The germline CDR1 and CDR2 sequences are SGHRS and YFSETQ. The CDR3 has 14 amino acids. V lost 4 bases and J lost 4; bases outside the gene matches: 3. For the CDR3, the DNA is TGCGCCAGCAGCCCGGGACAGGGGGGAGAGACCCAGTACTTC. Translation gives CASSPGQGGETQYF.

CDR3 nucleotide sequence: TGTGCCTGGAGTGTTCTCGGGGTGACCTACGAGCAGTACTTC. This gives the protein CAWSVLGVTYEQYF. V gene TRBV30 combines with J gene TRBJ2-7, with D perhaps matching TRBD2 (5 bases). The germline V gene has CDR1 GTSNPN and CDR2 SVGIG (reference sequence). CDR3 length: 14 residues. V lost 0 bases and J lost 2, with 11 bases in between.

The chain links TRBV7-2 to TRBJ2-7; a possible D gene is TRBD2 (5 bases). Between the trimmed V and J ends, which lost 7 bases and 6 bases, there was a span of 16 bases. The germline gives CDR1 SGHTA, CDR2 FQGNSA. The CDR3 is made up of 13 amino acids. CDR3 nucleotide sequence: TGTGCCAGCACAAATCGATTCGGAGGCGAGCAGTACTTC. Translation: CASTNRFGGEQYF.

This rearrangement joins TRBV7-2 to TRBJ2-5; 14 bases are shared with TRBD2. Germline V lookup: CDR1 SGHTA, CDR2 FQGNSA. V trimming: 3 bases; J trimming: 4 bases; junction bases outside the gene matches: 4. CDR3 length equals 16 residues. CDR3 residues: CASSFGLAGGGETQYF. The CDR3 DNA is TGTGCCAGCAGCTTCGGACTAGCGGGAGGAGGAGAGACCCAGTACTTC.

CDR3 nucleotides: TGTGCCTGGAGTGTCGGTACGTCAGATGGCTACACCTTC. This gives the protein CAWSVGTSDGYTF. The J gene is TRBJ1-2, the V gene TRBV30; no firm D call. The CDR3 loop spans 13 amino acids. Trimming removed 0 bases from V and 6 bases from J, with 11 bases in between. The germline V gene has CDR1 GTSNPN and CDR2 SVGIG (reference sequence).

The V and J genes are TRBV5-6 and TRBJ2-1, with unresolved D. This CDR3 has 13 amino acids. Trimming shortened V by 0 bases and J by 10 bases, and 11 bases separated the two germline ends. Per the germline V gene, CDR1 is SGHDT and CDR2 is YYEEEE. For the CDR3, the DNA is TGTGCCAGCAGCTTGGACCCCAGGCTAGAGCAGTTCTTC. Its translation is CASSLDPRLEQFF.

As DNA, the CDR3 is TGCAGCGTTGAAGACTACAGGGAAGCCGGGGAGCTGTTTTTT. Protein: CSVEDYREAGELFF. The gene calls are TRBV29-1 and TRBJ2-2; a possible D gene is TRBD1 (6 bases). CDR3 size: 14 residues. Trimming took 0 bases from V and 6 from J, leaving 11 bases between them. Germline V lookup: CDR1 SQVTM, CDR2 ANQGSEA.

The J gene is TRBJ1-1, the V gene TRBV19; no firm D call. CDR3 length equals 16 residues. V was trimmed by 6 bases and J by 1 base, leaving 18 bases between them. Per germline, CDR1 LNHDA and CDR2 SQIVND (reference sequence). CDR3 coding DNA: TGTGCCAGTAGCTCTTCACCGGGCCAAGCGAACACTGAAGCTTTCTTT. Its translation: CASSSSPGQANTEAFF.

The V call is TRBV9, the J call TRBJ2-3, with TRBD2 identical over 9 bases. Germline V gives CDR1 SGDLS, CDR2 YYNGEE. V shed 4 bases, J shed 2 bases, and the junction held 5 bases outside the gene matches. This CDR3 is 15 amino acids long. The CDR3 loop reads CASSQTSGPTDTQYF. The CDR3 coding sequence is TGTGCCAGCAGCCAGACTAGCGGACCCACAGATACGCAGTATTTT.

The chain joins TRBV29-1 to TRBJ1-4, with D maybe TRBD1 (5 bases). The CDR3 has 15 amino acids. CDR1 is SQVTM and CDR2 is ANQGSEA in the germline V gene. Deletions cut 7 bases from V and 5 bases from J, with 20 bases between. CDR3 sequence: CSASKTGTENEKLFF. The CDR3 DNA reads TGCAGCGCAAGCAAAACCGGGACGGAGAATGAAAAACTGTTTTTT.

The count of this clone is one. The chain has TRBV2 and TRBJ2-2, with D unclear. Germline V lookup: CDR1 SNHLY, CDR2 FYNNEI. The CDR3 is 17 amino acids. The V and J ends lost 5 bases and 2 bases respectively, with 18 bases between them. For the CDR3, the DNA is TGTGCCAGCAGTCGGCTAGTAACCCTAGTAAACACCGGGGAGCTGTTTTTT. Its protein product is CASSRLVTLVNTGELFF. The variable domain in full, completed from reference TRBV2 and TRBJ2-2, reads EPEVTQTPSHQVTQMGQEVILRCVPISNHLYFYWYRQILGQKVEFLVSFYNNEISEKSEIFDDQFSVERPDGSNFTLKIRSTKLEDSAMYFCASSRLVTLVNTGELFFGEGSRLTVL.

A remark on this clone: Other DNA sequences in the sample encode the same CDR3. This chain links TRBV6-1 with TRBJ2-5; D unresolved. Trimming removed 0 bases at V and 5 bases at J, with 1 base between. Germline assignment: CDR1 MNHNS and CDR2 SASEGT. This CDR3 contains 11 residues. This CDR3 is CASSEAETQYF. The CDR3 DNA is TGTGCCAGCAGTGAAGCGGAGACCCAGTACTTC.

The chain couples TRBV5-6 to TRBJ2-1; D may be TRBD2 (6 bases). This CDR3 has 16 residues. Per germline, CDR1 SGHDT and CDR2 YYEEEE. Deletions cut 2 bases from V and 0 bases from J, with 12 bases between. The CDR3 nucleotides are TGTGCCAGCAGCTTTGCGGGGACGGACTCCTACAATGAGCAGTTCTTC. Its translation: CASSFAGTDSYNEQFF. Variable domain in full (rest from reference TRBV5-6 and TRBJ2-1): DAGVTQSPTHLIKTRGQQVTLRCSPKSGHDTVSWYQQALGQGPQFIFQYYEEEERQRGNFPDRFSGHQFPNYSSELNVNALLLGDSALYLCASSFAGTDSYNEQFFGPGTRLTVL.

The chain has TRBV6-5 and TRBJ1-2, with D perhaps matching TRBD1 (6 bases). The CDR3 loop spans 14 amino acids. Germline CDR1 and CDR2: MNHEY and SVGAGI. V dropped 2 bases and J dropped 5 bases, with 12 bases sitting between them. CDR3 amino acids: CASSYQTGEYGYTF. CDR3 nucleotides: TGTGCCAGCAGTTACCAGACAGGAGAATATGGCTACACCTTC.

The chain is built from TRBV27 and TRBJ2-7, with D perhaps assigned TRBD1 or TRBD2 (5 bases each). Germline CDR1 MNHEY, CDR2 SMNVEV (reference sequence). V lost 5 bases and J lost 6, with 14 bases in between. CDR3 length equals 13 residues. CDR3 bases: TGTGCCAGCAGTCTCGGGGTCGGGGCCGAGCAGTACTTC. Protein: CASSLGVGAEQYF.

J is TRBJ1-6 and V is TRBV4-1, with D perhaps matching TRBD1 (6 bases). CDR3 length: 15 amino acids. CDR1 and CDR2 (germline): MGHRA, YSYEKL. V shed 4 bases and J shed 7 bases, with 14 bases lying between them. For the CDR3, the DNA is TGCGCCAGCAGCCGGTTAAGGACAGCCAATTCACCCCTCCACTTT. This codes for CASSRLRTANSPLHF.

The genes are TRBV2 and TRBJ2-4; the D is unclear. Per germline, CDR1 SNHLY and CDR2 FYNNEI. The CDR3 consists of 12 residues. The germline V and J ends were trimmed by 8 bases and 8 bases, with 13 bases remaining between them. CDR3 nucleotides: TGTGCCAGCTCCGGGTCGACGTACATTCAGTACTTC. Translated: CASSGSTYIQYF.

The rearrangement uses TRBV5-4 and TRBJ2-2, with a possible D match to TRBD2 (6 bases). From germline, CDR1 is SGHNT and CDR2 YYREEE (reference sequence). The CDR3 extends over 13 amino acids. Between the trimmed V and J ends, which lost 4 bases and 6 bases, there was a span of 10 bases. The CDR3 DNA reads TGTGCCAGCAGCACCGGGGGAGCCGGGGAGCTGTTTTTT. This codes for CASSTGGAGELFF.